Presented here are 16 T cell receptor beta chains from one specimen sequenced in a study of T cell changes during pregnancy in multiple sclerosis (dated by TCRdb to between 2019 and 2020). The library relied on the immunoSEQ multiplex PCR assay. Not all clones reach the TCRdb copy of this immuneACCESS table, which keeps in-frame sequences only. Checked studies attribute under half of the gap to unresolved V genes and leave the rest unexplained. The sample table shows fewer than 75,000 clones, and about 91% are seen once. Of the sample, roughly 5% is held by the ten largest clones. The sequencing here drew on CD8+ T cells from peripheral blood mononuclear cells, taken before pregnancy. The receptors originated from a female donor with multiple sclerosis, enrolled in a pregnancy study.

The V and J genes are TRBV19 and TRBJ2-4; 8 bases align to TRBD1. The CDR3 runs to 17 residues. The V segment lost 5 bases and the J segment 8 bases; nucleotides outside the gene matches: 17. Germline lookup yields CDR1 LNHDA and CDR2 SQIVND (reference sequence). In nucleotides, the CDR3 is TGTGCCAGTAGTCCCGGGACAGGCTTTTTTGGGTCGGACATTCAGTACTTC. It codes for CASSPGTGFFGSDIQYF.

The genes are TRBV13 and TRBJ2-3, with 13 nucleotides matching TRBD2. The CDR3 is 16 amino acids. Germline CDR1 reads PRHDT; CDR2 reads FYEKMQ (reference sequence). Trimming cost V 4 bases and J 4 bases; bases outside gene matches: 5. The CDR3 spells CASSSPTSGGADTQYF. Here the CDR3 DNA reads TGTGCCAGCAGCTCACCCACTAGCGGGGGGGCAGATACGCAGTATTTT.

The chain uses TRBV7-9 and TRBJ1-1, with D maybe TRBD1 (6 bases). The CDR3 has 16 amino acids. V lost 5 bases and J 5 bases, leaving 21 bases between the germline ends. From germline, CDR1 is SEHNR and CDR2 FQNEAQ (reference sequence). The DNA of the CDR3 is TGTGCCAGCAGCCCGGGGTCGGGCAGGGGCACGACTGAAGCTTTCTTT. This gives the protein CASSPGSGRGTTEAFF.

The chain uses TRBV15 and TRBJ1-4; D unresolved. Germline CDR1 and CDR2: LNHNV and YYDKDF (reference sequence). V dropped 8 bases and J dropped 13 bases, with 14 bases sitting between them. The CDR3 contains 11 residues. The CDR3 nucleotides read TGTGCCACCCGCGGGGAGTTGGCACTGTTTTTT. It is translated as CATRGELALFF.

The V gene is TRBV27, the J gene TRBJ1-3; the D gene is possibly TRBD1 (6 bases). CDR3 length equals 14 residues. V shed 1 base and J shed 7 bases, with 11 bases lying between them. Germline assignment: CDR1 MNHEY and CDR2 SMNVEV (reference sequence). The chain's CDR3 is CASSLYPQGNTIYF. Here the CDR3 DNA reads TGTGCCAGCAGTTTATACCCCCAGGGGAACACCATATATTTT.

The V gene is TRBV2, the J gene TRBJ1-2; TRBD1 matches at 8 bases. CDR1 is SNHLY and CDR2 is FYNNEI in the germline V gene. This CDR3 is built from 13 residues. J was trimmed by 7 bases and V by 9 bases; bases with no gene match: 10. The CDR3 DNA sequence: TGTGCCAGTACCGGACAGGGAACTCTTGGCTACACCTTC. Protein: CASTGQGTLGYTF.

The CDR3 reads CASSLSGVSPLHF. CDR3 DNA sequence: TGTGCCAGTAGTCTGAGCGGGGTTTCACCCCTCCACTTT. V is TRBV19 and J is TRBJ1-6; D remains ambiguous. Germline V CDR1 and CDR2: LNHDA, SQIVND (reference sequence). There are 13 residues in the CDR3. V shed 5 bases and J shed 9 bases, with 11 bases lying between them.

The chain uses TRBV7-9 and TRBJ1-1, with D unresolved. Germline V lookup: CDR1 SEHNR, CDR2 FQNEAQ (reference sequence). V was shortened by 3 bases and J by 3 bases, with 17 bases between the two germline ends. CDR3 length equals 16 residues. The CDR3 loop reads CASSLGGGGYDTEAFF. The CDR3 DNA is TGTGCCAGCAGCTTGGGCGGAGGAGGGTACGACACTGAAGCTTTCTTT.

The chain couples TRBV15 to TRBJ2-1; 10 nucleotides match TRBD2. This CDR3 contains 17 residues. With 2 bases clipped from V and 6 bases from J, the junction kept 10 bases outside the gene matches. The germline V gene has CDR1 LNHNV and CDR2 YYDKDF (reference sequence). Here the CDR3 reads CATSRSHSGGPANEQFF. The CDR3 DNA reads TGTGCCACCAGCAGATCACATAGCGGGGGGCCCGCCAATGAGCAGTTCTTC.

The chain has TRBV13 and TRBJ1-4; 11 bases agree with TRBD1. The CDR3 is 15 amino acids. Losses at the gene ends were 2 bases for V and 7 bases for J; bases not matched to a gene: 3. Germline V gives CDR1 PRHDT, CDR2 FYEKMQ (reference sequence). The CDR3 loop is CASSLRGQGVEKLFF. In nucleotides, the CDR3 is TGTGCCAGCAGCTTACGGGGACAGGGGGTTGAAAAACTGTTTTTT.

The chain is built from TRBV7-9 and TRBJ1-1; a weak D match, TRBD1 (6 bases). The CDR3 totals 13 residues. CDR1 and CDR2 (germline): SEHNR, FQNEAQ (reference sequence). Trimming left V 5 bases short and J 6 bases short, with 13 bases between. The CDR3 sequence is CASSPQGAAEAFF. In DNA form, the CDR3 reads TGTGCCAGCAGCCCACAGGGTGCAGCTGAAGCTTTCTTT.

The chain combines TRBV6-5 with TRBJ2-5; tentatively, D is TRBD1 (5 bases). Trimming removed 9 bases at V and 2 bases at J, with 13 bases between. The germline V gene encodes CDR1 MNHEY and CDR2 SVGAGI. The CDR3 is made up of 13 amino acids. The CDR3 coding sequence is TGTGCCAGTACAGGCAGGCGACAAGAGACCCAGTACTTC. This codes for CASTGRRQETQYF.

V usage is TRBV6-5 and J usage is TRBJ1-3, with D hard to call. Germline-derived CDR1 and CDR2 are MNHEY and SVGAGI. The CDR3 is 15 amino acids. Trimming left V 2 bases short and J 0 bases short, with 8 bases between. DNA of the CDR3: TGTGCCAGCAGTTACACAGCCGGCTCTGGAAACACCATATATTTT. It encodes CASSYTAGSGNTIYF.

J is TRBJ2-3 and V is TRBV6-5; D gene unclear. Germline V CDR1 and CDR2: MNHEY, SVGAGI. The CDR3 loop spans 12 amino acids. The ends were cut back, 8 bases at V and 2 bases at J, with 8 bases in the middle. The CDR3, as DNA: TGTGCCAGCCGAGGAGTCACAGATACGCAGTATTTT. It codes for CASRGVTDTQYF.

This clone was seen a single time. The J gene is TRBJ2-7, the V gene TRBV19; 7 bases are a match to TRBD1. Per germline, CDR1 LNHDA and CDR2 SQIVND (reference sequence). The CDR3 sequence is 15 residues long. J lost 4 bases, V lost 1 base, and 7 bases had no gene match. DNA of the CDR3: TGTGCCAGTAGTATAGGAGGGGACAGTTATTACGAGCAGTACTTC. It encodes CASSIGGDSYYEQYF. The full variable domain, in which reference TRBV19 and TRBJ2-7 provide the parts outside the CDR3, is DGGITQSPKYLFRKEGQNVTLSCEQNLNHDAMYWYRQDPGQGLRLIYYSQIVNDFQKGDIAEGYSVSREKKESFPLTVTSAQKNPTAFYLCASSIGGDSYYEQYFGPGTRLTVT.

V and J are TRBV5-1 and TRBJ2-3, with D unresolved. V lost 1 base, J lost 0 bases, and 6 bases lay in between. The CDR3 runs to 14 residues. CDR1 SGHRS and CDR2 YFSETQ come from the germline V gene. The CDR3 loop reads CASSLHSSTDTQYF. Written as DNA, the CDR3 is TGCGCCAGCAGCTTGCACAGTAGCACAGATACGCAGTATTTT. The entire variable domain, with the rest obtained from reference TRBV5-1 and TRBJ2-3, is as follows: KAGVTQTPRYLIKTRGQQVTLSCSPISGHRSVSWYQQTPGQGLQFLFEYFSETQRNKGNFPGRFSGRQFSNSRSEMNVSTLELGDSALYLCASSLHSSTDTQYFGPGTRLTVL.